The following is a T cell receptor (beta chain) sequence with its context. The antigen is undetermined. The data were obtained in a study of T-cell memory formation after mild COVID-19. Study summary: TCR clusters showed largely donor specificity.

The study's findings and limits: CM and EM subsets held most contracting CD4+ clones; EMRA held CD8+ ones. The study detected some responding clones in pre-infection memory, suggesting cross-reactive memory joined.

TCR alpha and TCR beta cDNA libraries carrying sample barcodes and UMIs came from 5'RACE with constant-segment primers. MiXCR, applied by TCRdb to the 5' RACE reads, yields one record per CDR3 protein. This table holds roughly 68,000 distinct CDR3 sequences, about a sixth found once. This clonotype was obtained from an adult woman who had mild COVID-19 (a few samples of this study predate the infection). Cell type and time point are not known. Sequenced material: PBMCs or a T cell subset sorted from them (not recorded which).

CDR3 sequence (DNA): TGTGCCAGCAGTGAATTGCCCGGGCCCTCTGGGGCCAACGTCCTGACTTTC. Translation gives CASSELPGPSGANVLTF. This chain joins TRBV25-1 and TRBJ2-6; D call uncertain. The CDR3 sequence is 17 residues long. The germline V and J ends were trimmed by 1 base and 0 bases, with 10 bases remaining between them. Germline-derived CDR1 and CDR2 are MGHDK and SYGVNS. The full variable domain, its missing parts supplied by reference TRBV25-1 and TRBJ2-6, is EADIYQTPRYLVIGTGKKITLECSQTMGHDKMYWYQQDPGMELHLIHYSYGVNSTEKGDLSSESTVSRIRTEHFPLTLESARPSHTSQYLCASSELPGPSGANVLTFGAGSRLTVL.